This record covers a single T cell receptor (beta chain). This entry belongs to a study of blood T cell repertoires in COVID-19. Per the germline V gene, CDR1 is LNHDA and CDR2 is SQIVND (reference sequence). The V segment lost 7 bases and the J segment 6 bases; nucleotides outside the gene matches: 10. This CDR3 is 15 amino acids long. Libraries were prepared by immunoSEQ multiplex PCR; TCRdb keeps only in-frame clonotypes and omits some of them. The sample yields about 63,000 clones, approximately 78% seen once. The sequenced sample was PBMCs or T cells enriched from blood (not recorded which). This chain links TRBV19 with TRBJ2-1, with TRBD1 identical over 9 bases. The TCR sequence derives from a woman aged 35 to 49 with acute COVID-19. The CDR3 reads CASKWSGTGPNEQFF. CDR3 coding DNA: TGTGCCAGTAAATGGTCGGGGACAGGGCCCAATGAGCAGTTCTTC.